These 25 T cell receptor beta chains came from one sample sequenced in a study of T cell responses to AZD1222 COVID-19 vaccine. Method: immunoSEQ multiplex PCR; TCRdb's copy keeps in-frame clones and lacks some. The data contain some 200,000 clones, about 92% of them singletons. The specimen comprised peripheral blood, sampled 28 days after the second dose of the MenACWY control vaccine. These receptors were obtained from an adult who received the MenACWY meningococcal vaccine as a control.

CDR3 in amino acids: CASSVGPAAWAYGYTF. The CDR3 DNA is TGTGCCAGCAGTGTTGGTCCTGCCGCTTGGGCCTATGGCTACACCTTC. The V gene is TRBV6-1, the J gene TRBJ1-2; D remains ambiguous. This CDR3 spans 16 amino acids. The V gene's germline CDR1 is MNHNS and CDR2 SASEGT. Trimming pared 4 bases from V and 4 bases from J, leaving 19 bases between.

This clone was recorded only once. As DNA, the CDR3 is TGTGCCAGCCGGAGGGTCCAGCGGGAAGATACGCAGTATTTT. Translated, it gives CASRRVQREDTQYF. This chain joins TRBV6-5 and TRBJ2-3, with 7 nucleotides matching TRBD2. J gave up 5 bases and V 8 bases, and 10 bases lay outside the gene matches. CDR3 length equals 14 residues. Germline V gene sequence: CDR1 MNHEY, CDR2 SVGAGI.

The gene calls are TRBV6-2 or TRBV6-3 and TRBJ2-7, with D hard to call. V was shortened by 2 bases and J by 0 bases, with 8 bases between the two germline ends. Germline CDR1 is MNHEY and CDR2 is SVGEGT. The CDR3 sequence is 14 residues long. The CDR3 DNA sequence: TGTGCCAGCAGTTACGCCGGTTACTCCTACGAGCAGTACTTC. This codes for CASSYAGYSYEQYF.

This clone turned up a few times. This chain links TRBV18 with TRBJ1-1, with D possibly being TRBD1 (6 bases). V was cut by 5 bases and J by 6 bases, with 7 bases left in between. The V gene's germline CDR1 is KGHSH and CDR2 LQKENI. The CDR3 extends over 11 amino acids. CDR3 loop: CASSGTSEAFF. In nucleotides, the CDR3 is TGTGCCAGCTCAGGGACATCTGAAGCTTTCTTT.

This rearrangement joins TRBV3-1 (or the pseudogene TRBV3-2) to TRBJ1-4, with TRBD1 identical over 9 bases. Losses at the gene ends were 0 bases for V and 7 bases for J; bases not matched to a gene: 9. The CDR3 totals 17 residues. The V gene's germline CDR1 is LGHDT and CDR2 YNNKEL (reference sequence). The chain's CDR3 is CASSQDPDRGDAEKLFF. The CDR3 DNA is TGTGCCAGCAGCCAAGATCCCGACAGGGGGGATGCTGAAAAACTGTTTTTT.

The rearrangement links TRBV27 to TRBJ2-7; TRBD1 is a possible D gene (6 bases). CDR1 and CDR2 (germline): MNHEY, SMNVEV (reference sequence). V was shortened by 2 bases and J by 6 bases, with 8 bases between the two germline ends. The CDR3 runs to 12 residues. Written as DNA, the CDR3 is TGTGCCAGCAGTTTAGGGGGCGGCGAGCAGTACTTC. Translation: CASSLGGGEQYF.

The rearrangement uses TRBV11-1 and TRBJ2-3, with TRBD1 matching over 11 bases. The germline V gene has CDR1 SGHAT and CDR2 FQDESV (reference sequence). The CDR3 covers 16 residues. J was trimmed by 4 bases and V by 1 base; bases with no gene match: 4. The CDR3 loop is CASSLEGQGAADTQYF. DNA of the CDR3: TGTGCCAGCAGCTTAGAAGGACAGGGGGCGGCAGATACGCAGTATTTT.

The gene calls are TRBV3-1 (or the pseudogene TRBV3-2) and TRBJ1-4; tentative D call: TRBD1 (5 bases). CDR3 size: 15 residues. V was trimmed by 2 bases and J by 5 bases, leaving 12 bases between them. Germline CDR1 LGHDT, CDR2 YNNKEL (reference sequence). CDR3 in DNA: TGTGCCAGCAGCCAACAGGCGGCAGGGAATGAAAAACTGTTTTTT. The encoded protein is CASSQQAAGNEKLFF.

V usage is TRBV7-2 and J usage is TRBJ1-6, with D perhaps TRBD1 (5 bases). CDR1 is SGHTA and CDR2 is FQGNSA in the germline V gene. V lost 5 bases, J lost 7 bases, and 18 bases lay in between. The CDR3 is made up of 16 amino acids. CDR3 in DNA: TGTGCCAGCAGCACCCGAGGGGAGGGCGGGAATTCACCCCTCCACTTT. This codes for CASSTRGEGGNSPLHF.

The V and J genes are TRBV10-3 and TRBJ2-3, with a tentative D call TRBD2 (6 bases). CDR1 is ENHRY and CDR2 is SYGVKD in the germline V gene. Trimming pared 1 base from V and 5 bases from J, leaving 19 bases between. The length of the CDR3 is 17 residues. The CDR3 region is CAISEWVRGGVVDTQYF. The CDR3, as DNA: TGTGCCATCAGTGAGTGGGTAAGGGGCGGGGTGGTAGATACGCAGTATTTT.

This CDR3 reads CASSPGLGSGELFF. The CDR3 nucleotides are TGTGCCAGTAGCCCGGGACTTGGCTCCGGGGAGCTGTTTTTT. The V gene is TRBV19, the J gene TRBJ2-2, with a weak D call TRBD2 (6 bases). Germline CDR1 reads LNHDA; CDR2 reads SQIVND (reference sequence). The CDR3 length is 14 residues. Deletions cut 6 bases from V and 6 bases from J, with 14 bases between.

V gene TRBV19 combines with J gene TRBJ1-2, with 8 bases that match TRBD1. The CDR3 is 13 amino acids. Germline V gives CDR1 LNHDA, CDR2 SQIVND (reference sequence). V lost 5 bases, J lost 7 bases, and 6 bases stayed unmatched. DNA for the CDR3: TGTGCCAGTAGTGACAGGGGCCGACGTGGCTACACCTTC. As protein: CASSDRGRRGYTF.

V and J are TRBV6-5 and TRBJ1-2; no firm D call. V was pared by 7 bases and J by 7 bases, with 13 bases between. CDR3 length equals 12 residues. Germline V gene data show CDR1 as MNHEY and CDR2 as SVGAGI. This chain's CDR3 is CASTQDFRGYTF. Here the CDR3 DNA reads TGTGCCAGCACCCAAGACTTTCGTGGCTACACCTTC.

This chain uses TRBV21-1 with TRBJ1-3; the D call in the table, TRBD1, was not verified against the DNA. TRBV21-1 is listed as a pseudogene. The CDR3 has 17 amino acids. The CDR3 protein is CASSKERTSHGGNTIYF. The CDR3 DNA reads TGTGCCAGCAGCAAAGAGAGGACATCCCACGGAGGAAACACCATATATTTT.

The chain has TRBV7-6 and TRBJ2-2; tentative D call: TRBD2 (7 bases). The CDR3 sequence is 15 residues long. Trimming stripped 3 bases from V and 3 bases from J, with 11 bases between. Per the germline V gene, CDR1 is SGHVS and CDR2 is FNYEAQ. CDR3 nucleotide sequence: TGTGCCAGCAGCTTTGGGGGGGCGGACACCGGGGAGCTGTTTTTT. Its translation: CASSFGGADTGELFF.

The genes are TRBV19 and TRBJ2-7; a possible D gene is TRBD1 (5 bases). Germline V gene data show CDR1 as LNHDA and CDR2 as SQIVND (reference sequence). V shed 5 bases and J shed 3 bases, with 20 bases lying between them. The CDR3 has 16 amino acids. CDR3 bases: TGTGCCAGTAGTGAAGGGGTACCGGACACGGACTACGAGCAGTACTTC. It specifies CASSEGVPDTDYEQYF.

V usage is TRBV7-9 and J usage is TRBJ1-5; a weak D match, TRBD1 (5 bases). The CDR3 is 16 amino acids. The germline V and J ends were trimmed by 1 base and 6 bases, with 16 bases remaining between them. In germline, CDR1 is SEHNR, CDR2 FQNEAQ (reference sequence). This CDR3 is CASSLVSQGFGQPQHF. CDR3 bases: TGTGCCAGCAGCTTAGTTAGCCAGGGATTCGGTCAGCCCCAGCATTTT.

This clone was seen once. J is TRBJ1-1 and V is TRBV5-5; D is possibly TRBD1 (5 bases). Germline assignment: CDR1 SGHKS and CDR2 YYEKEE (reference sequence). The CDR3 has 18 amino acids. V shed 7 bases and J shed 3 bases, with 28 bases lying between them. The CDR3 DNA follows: TGTGCCAGCGCCCTTCAGGGCAGGGTGAGCTCGTTGGACACTGAAGCTTTCTTT. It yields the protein CASALQGRVSSLDTEAFF.

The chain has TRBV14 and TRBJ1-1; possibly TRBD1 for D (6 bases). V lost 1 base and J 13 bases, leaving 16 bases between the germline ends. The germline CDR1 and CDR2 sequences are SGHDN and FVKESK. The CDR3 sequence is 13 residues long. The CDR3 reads CASSQVDSEESFF. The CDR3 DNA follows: TGTGCCAGCAGCCAAGTGGACAGCGAGGAAAGTTTCTTT.

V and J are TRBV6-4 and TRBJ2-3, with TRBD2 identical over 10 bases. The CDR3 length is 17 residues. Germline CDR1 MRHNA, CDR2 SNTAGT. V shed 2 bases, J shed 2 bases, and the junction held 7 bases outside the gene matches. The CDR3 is CASSDTWTSGDTDTQYF. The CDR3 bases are TGTGCCAGCAGTGACACCTGGACTAGCGGAGACACAGATACGCAGTATTTT.

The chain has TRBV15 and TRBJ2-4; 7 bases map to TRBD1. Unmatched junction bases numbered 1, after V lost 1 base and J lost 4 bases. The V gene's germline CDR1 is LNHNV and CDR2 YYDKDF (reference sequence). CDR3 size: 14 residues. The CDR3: CATSRGDRKNIQYF. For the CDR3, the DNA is TGTGCCACCAGCAGAGGGGACAGAAAAAACATTCAGTACTTC. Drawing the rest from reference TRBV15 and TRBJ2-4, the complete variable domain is DAMVIQNPRYQVTQFGKPVTLSCSQTLNHNVMYWYQQKSSQAPKLLFHYYDKDFNNEADTPDNFQSRRPNTSFCFLDIRSPGLGDTAMYLCATSRGDRKNIQYFGAGTRLSVL.

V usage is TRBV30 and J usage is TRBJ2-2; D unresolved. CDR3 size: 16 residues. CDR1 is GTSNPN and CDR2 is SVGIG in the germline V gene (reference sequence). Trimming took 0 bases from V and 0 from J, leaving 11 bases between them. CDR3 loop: CAWSVLMAANTGELFF. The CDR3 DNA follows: TGTGCCTGGAGTGTACTTATGGCGGCGAACACCGGGGAGCTGTTTTTT. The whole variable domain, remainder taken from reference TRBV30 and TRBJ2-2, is SQTIHQWPATLVQPVGSPLSLECTVEGTSNPNLYWYRQAAGRGLQLLFYSVGIGQISSEVPQNLSASRPQDRQFILSSKKLLLSDSGFYLCAWSVLMAANTGELFFGEGSRLTVL.

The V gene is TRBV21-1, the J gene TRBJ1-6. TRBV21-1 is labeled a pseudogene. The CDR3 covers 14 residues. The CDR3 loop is CASRPGPKHSPLHF. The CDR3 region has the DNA TGTGCCAGCAGACCGGGACCGAAGCATTCACCCCTCCACTTT.

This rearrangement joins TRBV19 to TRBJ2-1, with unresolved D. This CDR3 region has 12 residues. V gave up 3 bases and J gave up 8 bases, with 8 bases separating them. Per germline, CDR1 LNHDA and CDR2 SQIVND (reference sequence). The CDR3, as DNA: TGTGCCAGTAGTATTGGTCGGGATGAGCAGTTCTTC. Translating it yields CASSIGRDEQFF.

In DNA, the CDR3 is TGTGCCAGCAGCCAAGTTCCTGGCAGTGCCGTTGGCTACACCTTC. It translates to CASSQVPGSAVGYTF. V and J are TRBV14 and TRBJ1-2; D call uncertain. Germline CDR1 SGHDN, CDR2 FVKESK. Trimming cost V 1 base and J 7 bases, with 16 bases left between them. This CDR3 region has 15 residues.